This T cell receptor (beta chain) was recorded in a study of PD-1 blockade in classical Hodgkin lymphoma. The study's findings and limits: Sources of repertoire differences remain undefined, possibly disease activity or prior therapy. Baseline TCR diversity was reportedly lower in newly diagnosed patients than healthy donors.

The CDR3 runs 15 residues. The V gene lost 0 bases and the J gene lost 0 bases, with 10 bases spanning the gap. Germline values: CDR1 SGHKS, CDR2 YYEKEE (reference sequence). As to this clone: The target antigen is unknown.

The time point denotes: newly diagnosed, previously untreated cHL patient sample. Untreated, newly diagnosed classical Hodgkin lymphoma PBMCs were comparators. Libraries were prepared by immunoSEQ multiplex PCR; TCRdb keeps only in-frame clonotypes and omits some of them. The profile shows around 27,000 clones, more than 85% of them singletons. Sequenced input: peripheral blood mononuclear cells (PBMCs). The sequence came from a human donor with classical Hodgkin lymphoma. V is TRBV5-5 and J is TRBJ2-7, with D perhaps given as TRBD1 or TRBD2 (5 bases each). The CDR3 sequence is CASSLVAGSSYEQYF. Here the CDR3 DNA reads TGTGCCAGCAGCTTGGTTGCAGGGAGCTCCTACGAGCAGTACTTC.